Sequencing of this T cell receptor beta chain was carried out in a study of blood T cell repertoires in COVID-19. Method: immunoSEQ multiplex PCR; TCRdb's copy keeps in-frame clones and lacks some. The repertoire holds 200,000 to 300,000 clones, with under 90% as singletons. This CDR3 spans 14 amino acids. Germline trimming cut 5 bases from V and 4 bases from J; bases unmatched to any gene: 6. CDR1 is SGHTA and CDR2 is FQGTGA in the germline V gene. This sequence originates from a man aged 55-75 years with acute or convalescent COVID-19. The genes are TRBV7-3 and TRBJ2-7, with 9 bases matching TRBD2. The sample taken for sequencing was peripheral blood. CDR3 in DNA: TGTGCCAGCAGCCCCGCGGGGGGGAGGTACGAGCAGTACTTC. This translates into CASSPAGGRYEQYF.